This passage covers 24 T cell receptor beta chains from one sample sequenced in a study of T cells in localized non-small cell lung cancer. This table comes from immunoSEQ multiplex PCR, and its TCRdb copy is limited to in-frame clones, with some not included. In the table there are around 53,000 clones, around 82% of which are singletons. The source was PBMCs, collected before any cancer treatment. The origin of the receptors is a woman aged 35-75 years with stage II lung adenocarcinoma.

In this sample, this clone turned up a few times. The chain has TRBV4-3 and TRBJ1-4, with D uncertain. V lost 0 bases, J lost 8 bases, and 7 bases lay in between. This CDR3 comprises 13 residues. Germline V gene data show CDR1 as LGHNA and CDR2 as YSLEER. Written as DNA, the CDR3 is TGCGCCAGCAGCCAAGATGCAGGAGAAAAACTGTTTTTT. This encodes CASSQDAGEKLFF.

The chain is built from TRBV28 and TRBJ1-1; D uncertain. The CDR3 is made up of 12 amino acids. Germline CDR1 and CDR2: MDHEN and SYDVKM. V lost 1 base, J lost 4 bases, and 4 bases lay in between. DNA for the CDR3: TGTGCCAGCAGTTTATCCGGCACTGAAGCTTTCTTT. Residues: CASSLSGTEAFF.

This clone was seen once. CDR3 amino acids: CASSADRGRGYGYTF. DNA of the CDR3: TGTGCCAGCTCCGCTGACAGGGGGCGCGGCTATGGCTACACCTTC. J is TRBJ1-2 and V is TRBV18; 10 bases map to TRBD1. The CDR3 sequence is 15 residues long. The V gene end was trimmed by 6 bases and the J gene end by 4 bases; junction bases not matched to a gene: 8. CDR1 and CDR2 from the germline V gene are KGHSH and LQKENI.

This clone turned up a few times. This sequence joins TRBV7-9 and TRBJ1-1; maybe TRBD1 (5 bases). The CDR3 sequence is 15 residues long. CDR1 SEHNR and CDR2 FQNEAQ come from the germline V gene (reference sequence). V lost 5 bases and J 6 bases, leaving 19 bases between the germline ends. CDR3 nucleotides: TGTGCCAGCAGCCCTCCCTTGGGGACCCCGCCTGAAGCTTTCTTT. Protein sequence: CASSPPLGTPPEAFF.

The chain recombines TRBV6-1 with TRBJ2-7; D gene ambiguous. Per germline, CDR1 MNHNS and CDR2 SASEGT. V lost 7 bases and J lost 4, with 11 bases in between. This CDR3 region has 12 residues. CDR3 nucleotide sequence: TGTGCCAGCAACCTTGGAATTTACGAGCAGTACTTC. It specifies CASNLGIYEQYF.

This clone was seen repeatedly, ten times or more. Other DNA sequences in the same sample also yield this CDR3. The genes are TRBV30 and TRBJ2-2; D is possibly TRBD1 or TRBD2 (6 bases each). Looked up from germline, CDR1 is GTSNPN and CDR2 is SVGIG (reference sequence). Trimming pared 0 bases from V and 7 bases from J, leaving 15 bases between. The CDR3 sequence is 15 residues long. CDR3 residues: CAWSVANREVGELFF. CDR3 sequence (DNA): TGTGCCTGGAGTGTCGCTAACAGGGAGGTCGGGGAGCTGTTTTTT. The full variable domain, its missing parts supplied by reference TRBV30 and TRBJ2-2, is SQTIHQWPATLVQPVGSPLSLECTVEGTSNPNLYWYRQAAGRGLQLLFYSVGIGQISSEVPQNLSASRPQDRQFILSSKKLLLSDSGFYLCAWSVANREVGELFFGEGSRLTVL.

Only one count was recorded for this clone. The chain links TRBV19 to TRBJ2-4, with TRBD1 matching over 8 bases. J was trimmed by 6 bases and V by 3 bases; bases with no gene match: 10. CDR3 length: 16 residues. Germline CDR1 and CDR2: LNHDA and SQIVND (reference sequence). This CDR3 is CASSIYMTGARNIQYF. CDR3 in DNA: TGTGCCAGTAGTATTTATATGACAGGGGCAAGAAACATTCAGTACTTC.

The V gene is TRBV19, the J gene TRBJ2-7; 7 bases fit TRBD2. CDR3 length: 15 amino acids. The germline V gene has CDR1 LNHDA and CDR2 SQIVND (reference sequence). The V segment lost 5 bases and the J segment 3 bases; nucleotides outside the gene matches: 10. DNA for the CDR3: TGTGCCAGTAGTTCCCGGGGAGCGGGAAACTACGAGCAGTACTTC. Encoded protein: CASSSRGAGNYEQYF.

This chain connects TRBV28 to TRBJ2-2; unclear D gene. Germline values: CDR1 MDHEN, CDR2 SYDVKM. This CDR3 region has 15 residues. Trimming stripped 3 bases from V and 3 bases from J, with 11 bases between. CDR3 sequence: CASSLARSYTGELFF. Written as DNA, the CDR3 is TGTGCCAGCAGTTTGGCCAGGAGCTACACCGGGGAGCTGTTTTTT.

This clone has only a few counts. The chain couples TRBV2 to TRBJ2-1; D not certain. Trimming removed 6 bases from V and 9 bases from J, with 15 bases in between. Germline V gene data show CDR1 as SNHLY and CDR2 as FYNNEI. The CDR3 length is 13 residues. CDR3 in DNA: TGTGCCAGCAGGGTACCCCTCGCCCCTGAGCAGTTCTTC. Its protein product is CASRVPLAPEQFF.

The V call is TRBV5-1, the J call TRBJ1-1, with 7 nucleotides matching TRBD1. V lost 4 bases and J lost 6; bases outside the gene matches: 6. The CDR3 totals 13 residues. CDR1 and CDR2 (germline): SGHRS, YFSETQ. As DNA, the CDR3 is TGCGCCAGCAGCCCTGCAGGGGGATCTGAAGCTTTCTTT. It codes for CASSPAGGSEAFF.

J is TRBJ1-1 and V is TRBV6-1; 11 bases agree with TRBD1. Germline V gene data show CDR1 as MNHNS and CDR2 as SASEGT. This CDR3 has 15 amino acids. The V and J ends lost 0 bases and 5 bases, in that order; junction bases with no gene match: 2. The CDR3 coding sequence is TGTGCCAGCAGTGAAGCTGGGACAGGGGGAACTGAAGCTTTCTTT. Protein: CASSEAGTGGTEAFF.

The rearrangement links TRBV20-1 to TRBJ1-1, with a possible D match to TRBD1 (6 bases). The V gene's germline CDR1 is DFQATT and CDR2 SNEGSKA (reference sequence). The CDR3 length is 9 residues. DNA for the CDR3: TGCGGCGGAGGACAGCAAGCTTTCTTT. Amino acids: CGGGQQAFF.

V gene TRBV11-3 combines with J gene TRBJ1-6; D not resolved. The V and J ends lost 4 bases and 0 bases respectively, with 10 bases between them. Germline CDR1 reads SGHNT; CDR2 reads YENEEA. CDR3 length: 16 amino acids. DNA for the CDR3: TGTGCCAGCAGCTACCTCGATAGCTCCTATAATTCACCCCTCCACTTT. Protein product: CASSYLDSSYNSPLHF.

This chain uses TRBV7-8 with TRBJ1-1, with TRBD1 identical over 7 bases. CDR1 and CDR2 (germline): SGHVS, FQNEAQ. Trimming cost V 5 bases and J 0 bases; bases outside gene matches: 6. The CDR3 covers 15 residues. CDR3 amino acids: CASSLEGQMNTEAFF. The DNA for the CDR3 is TGTGCCAGCAGCCTCGAGGGACAGATGAACACTGAAGCTTTCTTT.

The chain is built from TRBV10-2 and TRBJ2-1, with a possible D match to TRBD2 (6 bases). Germline CDR1 and CDR2: WSHSY and SAAADI. V was clipped by 6 bases and J by 5 bases, with 8 bases between them. The CDR3 is made up of 12 amino acids. The CDR3 loop reads CASRGLDNEQFF. Here the CDR3 DNA reads TGCGCCAGCAGGGGACTGGACAATGAGCAGTTCTTC.

The chain employs TRBV30 and TRBJ2-1; D may correspond to TRBD1 or TRBD2 (5 bases each). CDR3 length: 14 residues. The germline V gene encodes CDR1 GTSNPN and CDR2 SVGIG (reference sequence). Trimming stripped 2 bases from V and 3 bases from J, with 11 bases between. In nucleotides, the CDR3 is TGTGCCTGGAGTAACGGGGCGGTCTACAATGAGCAGTTCTTC. This codes for CAWSNGAVYNEQFF.

Here the CDR3 DNA reads TGTGCCAGCAGCTCCGGGACAGGGGGCTATGGCTACACCTTC. Its protein product is CASSSGTGGYGYTF. The chain has TRBV14 and TRBJ1-2; TRBD1 agrees at 11 bases. V was clipped by 5 bases and J by 4 bases; unmatched bases: 3. The CDR3 has 14 residues. From germline, CDR1 is SGHDN and CDR2 FVKESK. The variable domain in full, completed from reference TRBV14 and TRBJ1-2, reads EAGVTQFPSHSVIEKGQTVTLRCDPISGHDNLYWYRRVMGKEIKFLLHFVKESKQDESGMPNNRFLAERTGGTYSTLKVQPAELEDSGVYFCASSSGTGGYGYTFGSGTRLTVV.

The chain links TRBV30 to TRBJ2-1, with D perhaps being TRBD1 or TRBD2 (6 bases each). CDR1 is GTSNPN and CDR2 is SVGIG in the germline V gene (reference sequence). CDR3 size: 13 residues. V was clipped by 4 bases and J by 7 bases, with 14 bases between them. CDR3 nucleotides: TGTGCCTGGATCCCCCTAGGGGGGAATGAGCAGTTCTTC. It yields the protein CAWIPLGGNEQFF. Full variable domain (missing parts from reference TRBV30 and TRBJ2-1): SQTIHQWPATLVQPVGSPLSLECTVEGTSNPNLYWYRQAAGRGLQLLFYSVGIGQISSEVPQNLSASRPQDRQFILSSKKLLLSDSGFYLCAWIPLGGNEQFFGPGTRLTVL.

V and J are TRBV11-2 and TRBJ1-5; D is perhaps TRBD1 (6 bases). Germline-derived CDR1 and CDR2 are SGHAT and FQNNGV. The CDR3 totals 15 residues. V was cut by 5 bases and J by 1 base, with 12 bases left in between. The CDR3 spells CASSPGEISNQPQHF. DNA of the CDR3: TGTGCCAGCAGCCCAGGGGAGATCAGCAATCAGCCCCAGCATTTT.

The chain carries TRBV6-1 and TRBJ1-2; unclear D gene. V dropped 0 bases and J dropped 3 bases, with 8 bases sitting between them. The CDR3 consists of 14 residues. Germline CDR1 reads MNHNS; CDR2 reads SASEGT. The CDR3 sequence: CASSEAIRDYGYTF. As DNA, the CDR3 is TGTGCCAGCAGTGAAGCCATCCGCGACTATGGCTACACCTTC.

The chain joins TRBV5-1 to TRBJ1-2; D ambiguous. This CDR3 spans 12 amino acids. Deletions cut 0 bases from V and 5 bases from J, with 5 bases between. Germline CDR1 is SGHRS and CDR2 is YFSETQ. In DNA form, the CDR3 reads TGCGCCAGCAGCTTGGTAGGTTATGGCTACACCTTC. It specifies CASSLVGYGYTF.

There are a few counts of this clone. The V call is TRBV7-9, the J call TRBJ1-1; D remains unclear. Germline lookup yields CDR1 SEHNR and CDR2 FQNEAQ (reference sequence). The CDR3 covers 11 residues. Trimming shortened V by 8 bases and J by 0 bases, and 4 bases separated the two germline ends. CDR3 sequence (DNA): TGTGCCAGCGGGATGAACACTGAAGCTTTCTTT. This sequence encodes CASGMNTEAFF.

The V and J genes are TRBV13 and TRBJ2-1; no definite D call. Germline V lookup: CDR1 PRHDT, CDR2 FYEKMQ (reference sequence). This CDR3 spans 15 amino acids. The V and J ends lost 5 bases and 0 bases respectively, with 11 bases between them. Here the CDR3 reads CASSRRVSSYNEQFF. Here the CDR3 DNA reads TGTGCCAGCAGCCGCCGGGTCTCCTCCTACAATGAGCAGTTCTTC.